Sequencing of this T cell receptor beta chain was carried out in a study of read filtering for tumor transcriptome and immune sequencing. At the level of the study: The cohort had around 18 men and some 13 women aged about 45 to 80, mean about 70 years.

CDR1 and CDR2 from the germline V gene are SGHTA and FQGTGA. This CDR3 region has 15 residues. V shed 3 bases and J shed 0 bases, with 9 bases lying between them. This clonotype was recorded at least ten times. Its target is unknown. Broader study findings: The CD138-negative fraction was mixed bone marrow immune cells, not pure T cells.

Molecular barcoded adaptors covering alpha/delta and beta/gamma chains were used on 400 to 450 ng RNA. TCRdb passed the reads through MiXCR, listing each CDR3 protein once. Here the sample spans 100,000 to 150,000 distinct CDR3 sequences, under 15% being singletons. The V gene is TRBV7-3, the J gene TRBJ2-1, with D uncertain. The sequence derives from a donor at least 40 years old with multiple myeloma. Sequencing was carried out using a population of CD138-negative cells sorted from bone marrow. The CDR3: CASSLYWSSYNEQFF. CDR3 DNA: TGTGCCAGCAGCTTGTACTGGAGCTCCTACAATGAGCAGTTCTTC.